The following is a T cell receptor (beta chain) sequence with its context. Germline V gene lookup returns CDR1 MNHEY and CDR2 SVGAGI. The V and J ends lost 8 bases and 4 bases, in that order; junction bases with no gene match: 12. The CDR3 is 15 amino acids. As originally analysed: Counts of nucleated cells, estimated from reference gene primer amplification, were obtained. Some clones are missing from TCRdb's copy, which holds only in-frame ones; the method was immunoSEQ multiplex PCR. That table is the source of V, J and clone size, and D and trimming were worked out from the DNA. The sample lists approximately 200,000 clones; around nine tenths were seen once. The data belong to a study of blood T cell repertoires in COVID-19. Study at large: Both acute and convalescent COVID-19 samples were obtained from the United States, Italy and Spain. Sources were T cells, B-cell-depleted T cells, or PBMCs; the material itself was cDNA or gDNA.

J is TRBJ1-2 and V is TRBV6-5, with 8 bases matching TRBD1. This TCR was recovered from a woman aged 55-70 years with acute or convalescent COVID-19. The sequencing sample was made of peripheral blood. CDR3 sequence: CASGRGTGSGYGYTF. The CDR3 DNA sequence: TGTGCCAGCGGTCGGGGGACAGGTTCGGGCTATGGCTACACCTTC.